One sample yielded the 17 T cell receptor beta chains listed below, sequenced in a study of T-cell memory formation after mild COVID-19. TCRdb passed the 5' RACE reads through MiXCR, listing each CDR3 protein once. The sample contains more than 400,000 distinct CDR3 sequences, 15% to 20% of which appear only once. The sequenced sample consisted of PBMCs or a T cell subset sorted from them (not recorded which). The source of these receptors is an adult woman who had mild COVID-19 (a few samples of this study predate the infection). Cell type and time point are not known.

CDR3 protein: CASSFAGENSPLHF. CDR3 bases: TGTGCCAGCAGTTTTGCAGGGGAGAATTCACCCCTCCACTTT. J is TRBJ1-6 and V is TRBV12-3 or TRBV12-4; D is possibly TRBD1 (6 bases). The CDR3 extends over 14 amino acids. V was cut by 3 bases and J by 7 bases, with 10 bases left in between.

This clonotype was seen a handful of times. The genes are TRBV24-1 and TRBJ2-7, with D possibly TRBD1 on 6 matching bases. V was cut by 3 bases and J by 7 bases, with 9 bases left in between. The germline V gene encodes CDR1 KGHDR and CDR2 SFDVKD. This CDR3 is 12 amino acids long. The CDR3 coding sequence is TGTGCCACCAGTGATACAGGGAAAGAGCAGTACTTC. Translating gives CATSDTGKEQYF.

CDR3 bases: TGCGCCAGCAGCTTGGCCGGGACAGGGGATCAGCCCCAGCATTTT. Its translation is CASSLAGTGDQPQHF. The chain is built from TRBV5-1 and TRBJ1-5; 10 nucleotides match TRBD1. CDR1 is SGHRS, CDR2 YFSETQ, per germline. This CDR3 is 15 amino acids long. J gave up 5 bases and V 0 bases, and 2 bases lay outside the gene matches. The variable domain in full, completed from reference TRBV5-1 and TRBJ1-5, reads KAGVTQTPRYLIKTRGQQVTLSCSPISGHRSVSWYQQTPGQGLQFLFEYFSETQRNKGNFPGRFSGRQFSNSRSEMNVSTLELGDSALYLCASSLAGTGDQPQHFGDGTRLSIL.

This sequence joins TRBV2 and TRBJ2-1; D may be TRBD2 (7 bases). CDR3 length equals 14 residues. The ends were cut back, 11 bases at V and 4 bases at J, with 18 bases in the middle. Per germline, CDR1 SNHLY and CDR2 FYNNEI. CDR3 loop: CALGGGGPYNEQFF. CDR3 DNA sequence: TGTGCCTTAGGAGGGGGGGGCCCATACAATGAGCAGTTCTTC.

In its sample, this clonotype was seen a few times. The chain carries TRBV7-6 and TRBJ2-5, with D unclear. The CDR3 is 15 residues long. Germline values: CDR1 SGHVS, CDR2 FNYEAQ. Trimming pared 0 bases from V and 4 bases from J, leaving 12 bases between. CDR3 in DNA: TGTGCCAGCAGCTTAGCGTTTTCGGTAGCAGAGACCCAGTACTTC. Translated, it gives CASSLAFSVAETQYF.

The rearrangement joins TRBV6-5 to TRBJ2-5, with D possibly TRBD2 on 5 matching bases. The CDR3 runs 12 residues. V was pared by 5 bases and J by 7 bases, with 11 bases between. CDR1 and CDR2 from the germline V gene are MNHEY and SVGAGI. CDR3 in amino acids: CASSRGIGTQYF. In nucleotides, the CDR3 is TGTGCCAGCAGTCGAGGGATCGGGACCCAGTACTTC.

The CDR3 DNA sequence: TGTGCCAGCAGCTCCGTGAAGGGACTAGATCCGGGTGAGCAGTTCTTC. It is translated as CASSSVKGLDPGEQFF. The chain joins TRBV5-6 to TRBJ2-1; 8 bases fit TRBD2. The CDR3 is 16 residues long. From germline, CDR1 is SGHDT and CDR2 YYEEEE. After removal of 3 bases from V and 9 bases from J, the junction contained 14 bases not matched to a gene.

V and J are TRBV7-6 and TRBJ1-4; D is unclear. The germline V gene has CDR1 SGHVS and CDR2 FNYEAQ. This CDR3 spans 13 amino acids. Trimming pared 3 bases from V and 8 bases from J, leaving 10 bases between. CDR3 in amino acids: CASSFGGGEKLFF. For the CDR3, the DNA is TGTGCCAGCAGCTTTGGAGGCGGCGAAAAACTGTTTTTT.

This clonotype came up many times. The CDR3 spells CASSQTSGGAEGYEQYF. CDR3 nucleotide sequence: TGTGCCAGCAGCCAGACTAGCGGGGGGGCCGAAGGTTACGAGCAGTACTTC. This rearrangement joins TRBV7-9 to TRBJ2-7; 14 nucleotides match TRBD2. Germline values: CDR1 SEHNR, CDR2 FQNEAQ (reference sequence). V shed 5 bases and J 4 bases; nucleotides not matched to a gene: 10. The CDR3 runs 17 residues. Supplemented by reference TRBV7-9 and TRBJ2-7, the full variable domain reads DTGVSQNPRHKITKRGQNVTFRCDPISEHNRLYWYRQTLGQGPEFLTYFQNEAQLEKSRLLSDRFSAERPKGSFSTLEIQRTEQGDSAMYLCASSQTSGGAEGYEQYFGPGTRLTVT.

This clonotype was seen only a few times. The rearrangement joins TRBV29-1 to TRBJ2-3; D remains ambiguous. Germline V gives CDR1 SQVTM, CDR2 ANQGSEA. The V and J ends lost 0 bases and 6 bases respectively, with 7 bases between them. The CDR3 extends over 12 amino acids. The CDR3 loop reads CSVEEDGDTQYF. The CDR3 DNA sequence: TGCAGCGTTGAAGAGGACGGGGATACGCAGTATTTT.

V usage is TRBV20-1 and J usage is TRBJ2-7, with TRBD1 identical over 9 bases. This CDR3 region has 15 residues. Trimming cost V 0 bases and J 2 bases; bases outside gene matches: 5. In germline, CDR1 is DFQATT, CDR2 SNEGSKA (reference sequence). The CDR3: CSARDPDRGPYEQYF. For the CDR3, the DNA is TGCAGTGCTAGAGACCCGGACAGGGGCCCCTACGAGCAGTACTTC.

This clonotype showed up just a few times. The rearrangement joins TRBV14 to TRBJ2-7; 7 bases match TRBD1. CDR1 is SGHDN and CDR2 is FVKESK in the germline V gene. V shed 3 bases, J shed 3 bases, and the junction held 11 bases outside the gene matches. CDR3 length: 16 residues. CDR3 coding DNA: TGTGCCAGCAGCCATATGGGCCGGACAGGTTACTACGAGCAGTACTTC. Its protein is CASSHMGRTGYYEQYF.

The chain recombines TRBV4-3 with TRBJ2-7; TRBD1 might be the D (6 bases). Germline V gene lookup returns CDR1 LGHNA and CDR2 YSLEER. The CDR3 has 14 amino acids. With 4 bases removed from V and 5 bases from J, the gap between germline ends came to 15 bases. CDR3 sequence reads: CASSRTGLVDEQYF. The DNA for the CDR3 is TGCGCCAGCAGCCGAACAGGGCTCGTAGACGAGCAGTACTTC.

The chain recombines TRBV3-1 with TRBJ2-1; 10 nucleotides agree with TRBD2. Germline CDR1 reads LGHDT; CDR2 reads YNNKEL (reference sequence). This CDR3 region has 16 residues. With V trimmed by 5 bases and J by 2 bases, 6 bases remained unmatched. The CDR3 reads CASSNESGRAYNEQFF. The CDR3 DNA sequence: TGTGCCAGCAGCAATGAAAGCGGGAGGGCCTACAATGAGCAGTTCTTC.

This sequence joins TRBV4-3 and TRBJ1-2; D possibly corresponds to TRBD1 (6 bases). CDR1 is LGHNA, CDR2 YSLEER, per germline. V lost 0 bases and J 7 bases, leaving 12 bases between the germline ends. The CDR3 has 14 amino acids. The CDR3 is CASSQEQGWGGYTF. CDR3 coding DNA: TGCGCCAGCAGCCAAGAACAGGGTTGGGGTGGCTACACCTTC.

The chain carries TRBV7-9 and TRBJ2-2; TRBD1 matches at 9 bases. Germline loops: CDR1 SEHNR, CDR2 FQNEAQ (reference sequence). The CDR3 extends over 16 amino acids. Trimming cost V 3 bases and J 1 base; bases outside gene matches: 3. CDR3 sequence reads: CASSLLGQGNTGELFF. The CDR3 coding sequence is TGTGCCAGCAGCTTGTTGGGACAGGGGAACACCGGGGAGCTGTTTTTT.

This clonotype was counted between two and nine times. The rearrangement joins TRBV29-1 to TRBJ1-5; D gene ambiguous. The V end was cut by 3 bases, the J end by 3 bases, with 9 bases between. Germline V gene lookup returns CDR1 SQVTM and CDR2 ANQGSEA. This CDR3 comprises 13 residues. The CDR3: CSVDPGNNQPQHF. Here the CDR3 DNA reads TGCAGCGTTGATCCAGGCAACAATCAGCCCCAGCATTTT.